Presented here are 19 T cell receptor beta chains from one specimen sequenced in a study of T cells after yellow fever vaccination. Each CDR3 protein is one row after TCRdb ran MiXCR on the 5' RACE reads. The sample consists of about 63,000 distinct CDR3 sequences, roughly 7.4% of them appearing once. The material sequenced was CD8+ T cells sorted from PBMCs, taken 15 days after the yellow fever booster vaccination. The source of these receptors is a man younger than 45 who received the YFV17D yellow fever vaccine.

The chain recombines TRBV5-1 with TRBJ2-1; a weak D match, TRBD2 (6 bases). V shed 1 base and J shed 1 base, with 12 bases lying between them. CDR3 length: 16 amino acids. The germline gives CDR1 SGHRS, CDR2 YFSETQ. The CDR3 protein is CASSLPGGGSYNEQFF. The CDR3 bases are TGCGCCAGCAGCTTGCCCGGGGGAGGTTCCTACAATGAGCAGTTCTTC.

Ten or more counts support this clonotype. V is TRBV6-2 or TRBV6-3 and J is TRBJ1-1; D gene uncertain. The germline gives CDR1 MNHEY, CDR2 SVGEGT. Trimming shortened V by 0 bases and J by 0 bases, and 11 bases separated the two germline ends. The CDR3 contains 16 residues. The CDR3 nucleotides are TGTGCCAGCAGTTACTCGAGAGAGGAGATGAACACTGAAGCTTTCTTT. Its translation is CASSYSREEMNTEAFF.

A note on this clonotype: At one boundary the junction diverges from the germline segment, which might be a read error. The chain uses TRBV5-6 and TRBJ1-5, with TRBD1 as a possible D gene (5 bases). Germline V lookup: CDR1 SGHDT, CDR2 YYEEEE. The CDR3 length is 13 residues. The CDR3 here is CAISLGLLCPQHF. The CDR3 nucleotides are TGTGCCATCAGCCTGGGGCTCCTCTGCCCCCAGCATTTT.

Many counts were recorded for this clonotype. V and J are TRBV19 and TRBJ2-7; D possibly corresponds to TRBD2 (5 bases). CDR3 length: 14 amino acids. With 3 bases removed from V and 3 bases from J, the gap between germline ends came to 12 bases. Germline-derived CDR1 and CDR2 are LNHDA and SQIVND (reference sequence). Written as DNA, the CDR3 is TGTGCCAGTAGTATCGCGGGTGGCGACTACGAGCAGTACTTC. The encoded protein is CASSIAGGDYEQYF.

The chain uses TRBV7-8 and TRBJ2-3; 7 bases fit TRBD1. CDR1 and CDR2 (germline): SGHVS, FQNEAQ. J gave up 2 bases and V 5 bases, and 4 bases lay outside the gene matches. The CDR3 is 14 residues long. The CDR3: CASSRDRDTDTQYF. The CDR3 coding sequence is TGTGCCAGCAGCCGGGACAGAGACACAGATACGCAGTATTTT.

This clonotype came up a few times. In DNA, the CDR3 is TGTGCCAGCAGCTATCCGGGACAGGGGAACTACGAGCAGTACTTC. Translating it yields CASSYPGQGNYEQYF. The chain links TRBV7-2 to TRBJ2-7, with TRBD1 matching 10 bases. CDR3 length equals 15 residues. With 4 bases clipped from V and 3 bases from J, the junction kept 6 bases outside the gene matches. In germline, CDR1 is SGHTA, CDR2 FQGNSA.

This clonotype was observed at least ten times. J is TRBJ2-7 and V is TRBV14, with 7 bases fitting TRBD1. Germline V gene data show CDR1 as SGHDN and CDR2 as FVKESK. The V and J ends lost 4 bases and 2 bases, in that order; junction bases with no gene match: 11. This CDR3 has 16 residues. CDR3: CASSPSGGQDAYEQYF. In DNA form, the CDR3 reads TGTGCCAGCAGCCCGTCGGGCGGACAGGACGCCTACGAGCAGTACTTC. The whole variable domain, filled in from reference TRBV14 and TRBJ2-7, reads EAGVTQFPSHSVIEKGQTVTLRCDPISGHDNLYWYRRVMGKEIKFLLHFVKESKQDESGMPNNRFLAERTGGTYSTLKVQPAELEDSGVYFCASSPSGGQDAYEQYFGPGTRLTVT.

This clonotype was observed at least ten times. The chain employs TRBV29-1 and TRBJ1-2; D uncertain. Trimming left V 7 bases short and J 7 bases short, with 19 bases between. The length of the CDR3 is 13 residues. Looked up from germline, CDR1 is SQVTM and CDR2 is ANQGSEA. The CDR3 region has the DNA TGCAGCGCCCCGGGCCTAGAGGAGGGTGGCTACACCTTC. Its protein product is CSAPGLEEGGYTF.

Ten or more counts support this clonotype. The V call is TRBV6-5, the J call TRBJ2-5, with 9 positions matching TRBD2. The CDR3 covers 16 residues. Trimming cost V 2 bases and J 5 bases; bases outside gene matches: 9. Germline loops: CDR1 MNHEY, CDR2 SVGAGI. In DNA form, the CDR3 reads TGTGCCAGCAGTTACGCGACTAGCGGTCCCTGGGAGACCCAGTACTTC. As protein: CASSYATSGPWETQYF.

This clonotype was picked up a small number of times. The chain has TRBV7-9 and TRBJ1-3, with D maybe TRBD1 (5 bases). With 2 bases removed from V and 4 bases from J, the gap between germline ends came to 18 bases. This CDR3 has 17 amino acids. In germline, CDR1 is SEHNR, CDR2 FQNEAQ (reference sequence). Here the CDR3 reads CASSLPVDGARGNTIYF. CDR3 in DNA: TGTGCCAGCAGCTTACCCGTGGATGGGGCGCGAGGAAACACCATATATTTT.

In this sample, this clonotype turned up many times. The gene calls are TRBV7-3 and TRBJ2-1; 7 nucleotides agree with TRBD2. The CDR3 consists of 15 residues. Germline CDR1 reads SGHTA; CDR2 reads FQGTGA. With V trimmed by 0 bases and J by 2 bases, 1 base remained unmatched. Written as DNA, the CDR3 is TGTGCCAGCAGCTTAACGGGAGGGCCCTACAATGAGCAGTTCTTC. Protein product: CASSLTGGPYNEQFF.

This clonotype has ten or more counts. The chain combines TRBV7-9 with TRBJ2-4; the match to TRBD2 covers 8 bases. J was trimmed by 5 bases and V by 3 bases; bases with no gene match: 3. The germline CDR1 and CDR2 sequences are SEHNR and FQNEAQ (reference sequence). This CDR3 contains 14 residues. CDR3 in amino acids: CASSLSAGENIQYF. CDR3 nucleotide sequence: TGTGCCAGCAGCTTGTCAGCGGGAGAAAACATTCAGTACTTC.

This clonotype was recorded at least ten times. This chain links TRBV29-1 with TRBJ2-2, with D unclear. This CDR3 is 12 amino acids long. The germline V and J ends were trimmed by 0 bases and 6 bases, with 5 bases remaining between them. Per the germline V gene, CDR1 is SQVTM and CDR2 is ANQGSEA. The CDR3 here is CSVEEPPGELFF. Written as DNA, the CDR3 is TGCAGCGTTGAAGAGCCTCCCGGGGAGCTGTTTTTT.

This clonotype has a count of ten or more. The CDR3 DNA reads TGTGCCAGCAGCATCGTCGGTCAGGCCGGGAGCTCCTACGAGCAGTACTTC. Translating it yields CASSIVGQAGSSYEQYF. V gene TRBV28 combines with J gene TRBJ2-7; weak D call: TRBD2 (6 bases). Trimming removed 6 bases at V and 0 bases at J, with 21 bases between. This CDR3 region has 17 residues. Germline V lookup: CDR1 MDHEN, CDR2 SYDVKM.

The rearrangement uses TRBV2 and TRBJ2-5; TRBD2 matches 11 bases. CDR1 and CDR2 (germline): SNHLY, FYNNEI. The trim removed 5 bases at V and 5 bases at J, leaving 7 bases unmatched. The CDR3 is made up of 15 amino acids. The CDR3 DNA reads TGTGCCAGCAGTCCACTAGCGGGAGATGATGAGACCCAGTACTTC. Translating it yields CASSPLAGDDETQYF.

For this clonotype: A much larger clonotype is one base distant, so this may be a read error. This CDR3 reads CSFEEAGQGPDTQYF. CDR3 in DNA: TGCAGCTTTGAAGAGGCGGGACAGGGCCCAGATACGCAGTATTTT. This rearrangement joins TRBV29-1 to TRBJ2-3; TRBD1 aligns across 9 bases. The V gene's germline CDR1 is SQVTM and CDR2 ANQGSEA. This CDR3 is 15 amino acids long.

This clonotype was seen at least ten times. The CDR3 region has the DNA TGTGCCAGCAGTTTCCGGACAGGGGCCTTAGCGGAGAACACCGGGGAGCTGTTTTTT. It codes for CASSFRTGALAENTGELFF. The chain carries TRBV6-5 and TRBJ2-2, with 9 nucleotides matching TRBD1. V gave up 4 bases and J gave up 1 base; unmatched junction bases: 13. Germline CDR1 and CDR2: MNHEY and SVGAGI. The CDR3 is 19 amino acids.

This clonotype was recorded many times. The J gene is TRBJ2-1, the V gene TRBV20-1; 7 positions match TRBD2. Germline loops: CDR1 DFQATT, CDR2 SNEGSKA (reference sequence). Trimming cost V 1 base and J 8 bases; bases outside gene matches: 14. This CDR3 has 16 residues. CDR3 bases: TGCAGTGCTAGAGGGGAGGGCTTCCAACCAATAGATGAGCAGTTCTTC. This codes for CSARGEGFQPIDEQFF.

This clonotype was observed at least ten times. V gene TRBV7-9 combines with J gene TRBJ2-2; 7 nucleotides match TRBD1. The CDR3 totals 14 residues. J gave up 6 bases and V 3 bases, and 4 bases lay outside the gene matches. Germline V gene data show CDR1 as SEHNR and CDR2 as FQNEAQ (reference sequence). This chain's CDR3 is CASSLTGFAGELFF. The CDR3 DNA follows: TGTGCCAGCAGCTTGACAGGGTTCGCCGGGGAGCTGTTTTTT.